Listed here are 30 T cell receptor beta chains from one sample, sequenced in a study of cytomegalovirus exposure and HLA in healthy donors. It was with 60 Vbeta and 13 Jbeta primers that the PCR ran. Method: immunoSEQ multiplex PCR; TCRdb's copy keeps in-frame clones and lacks some. Here the sample spans about 150,000 clones, 65% to 85% being singletons. The sequenced sample consisted of PBMCs. Receptors were obtained from a woman aged 18-29 years in good health and CMV-seronegative.

The rearrangement links TRBV5-1 to TRBJ1-1; perhaps TRBD1 as D (6 bases). The length of the CDR3 is 16 residues. V lost 3 bases and J lost 0, with 15 bases in between. Germline CDR1 reads SGHRS; CDR2 reads YFSETQ. The CDR3, as DNA: TGCGCCAGCAGCTCTACAACAGGGAACCTGAACACTGAAGCTTTCTTT. Translating gives CASSSTTGNLNTEAFF.

The rearrangement joins TRBV28 to TRBJ2-2; 7 nucleotides agree with TRBD1. V lost 5 bases and J lost 6; bases outside the gene matches: 12. This CDR3 is 16 amino acids long. Germline V CDR1 and CDR2: MDHEN, SYDVKM. The CDR3 reads CASSENRGVGPGELFF. In DNA, the CDR3 is TGTGCCAGCAGTGAGAACAGGGGTGTGGGACCCGGGGAGCTGTTTTTT. Combining the CDR3 with reference TRBV28 and TRBJ2-2 gives the whole variable domain DVKVTQSSRYLVKRTGEKVFLECVQDMDHENMFWYRQDPGLGLRLIYFSYDVKMKEKGDIPEGYSVSREKKERFSLILESASTNQTSMYLCASSENRGVGPGELFFGEGSRLTVL.

As for this clone: This specimen includes other DNA sequences encoding the same CDR3. V is TRBV25-1 and J is TRBJ2-5; 10 bases are a match to TRBD1. V lost 3 bases and J lost 4; bases outside the gene matches: 5. The CDR3 totals 15 residues. Germline V lookup: CDR1 MGHDK, CDR2 SYGVNS. The CDR3: CASSDPGQGRETQYF. Written as DNA, the CDR3 is TGTGCCAGCAGTGACCCGGGACAGGGGAGAGAGACCCAGTACTTC.

This clone was detected once. This chain joins TRBV30 and TRBJ1-1, with 8 bases fitting TRBD1. V was clipped by 5 bases and J by 1 base; unmatched bases: 3. Germline V gene data show CDR1 as GTSNPN and CDR2 as SVGIG (reference sequence). CDR3 length equals 13 residues. The CDR3 DNA follows: TGTGCCTGGGGGGGGACAGGGAACACTGAAGCTTTCTTT. This encodes CAWGGTGNTEAFF.

On this clone itself: Germline is not matched at one junction end, which may reflect a read error. This CDR3 is CASRRDRGSFNSPLHF. In DNA form, the CDR3 reads TGTGCCAGCAGGAGGGACAGGGGCTCCTTTAATTCACCCCTCCACTTT. The rearrangement joins TRBV2 to TRBJ1-6, with TRBD1 matching 10 bases. The CDR3 runs to 16 residues. The germline CDR1 and CDR2 sequences are SNHLY and FYNNEI.

The V call is TRBV14, the J call TRBJ2-7; TRBD1 agrees at 10 bases. The CDR3 has 15 residues. Germline V lookup: CDR1 SGHDN, CDR2 FVKESK. The junction had 3 bases not matched to a gene; V was cut back by 4 bases and J by 0 bases. CDR3: CASSRDRGSSYEQYF. Written as DNA, the CDR3 is TGTGCCAGCAGCCGGGACAGGGGCAGCTCCTACGAGCAGTACTTC.

The rearrangement links TRBV25-1 to TRBJ2-3; 7 bases map to TRBD1. Germline V lookup: CDR1 MGHDK, CDR2 SYGVNS. V shed 7 bases and J 6 bases; nucleotides not matched to a gene: 22. The CDR3 spans 18 residues. The CDR3 protein is CASTKSRGGSIVSDTQYF. CDR3 bases: TGTGCCAGCACCAAATCCCGAGGGGGCTCTATTGTTTCGGATACGCAGTATTTT.

The genes are TRBV11-1 and TRBJ2-5; 7 nucleotides agree with TRBD1. The J call could be wrong; TRBJ2-7 is a better fit for the DNA end. CDR1 SGHAT and CDR2 FQDESV come from the germline V gene (reference sequence). The CDR3 sequence is 14 residues long. The CDR3 spells CASSLAKGAGEQYF. The CDR3 DNA follows: TGTGCCAGCAGCTTAGCAAAGGGGGCTGGCGAGCAGTACTTC.

As DNA, the CDR3 is TGTGCCAGCACCTTCTACTGGTTCTACGAGCAGTACTTC. This translates into CASTFYWFYEQYF. J is TRBJ2-7 and V is TRBV21-1; whether TRBD2, the table's D call, matches the DNA was not checked. TRBV21-1 is an annotated pseudogene. CDR3 size: 13 residues.

CDR3 coding DNA: TGTGCCAGCAGCTTACAGGGAGGGATAGATACGCAGTATTTT. The encoded protein is CASSLQGGIDTQYF. The chain uses TRBV7-9 and TRBJ2-3; 7 positions match TRBD2. Looked up from germline, CDR1 is SEHNR and CDR2 is FQNEAQ (reference sequence). CDR3 length: 14 amino acids. V dropped 2 bases and J dropped 5; count of bases not matched to a gene: 4.

CDR3 loop: CASSTPGQGLTNEKLFF. The CDR3 DNA is TGTGCCAGTAGTACACCGGGACAGGGTTTAACTAATGAAAAACTGTTTTTT. This chain links TRBV19 with TRBJ1-4; 9 positions agree with TRBD1. From germline, CDR1 is LNHDA and CDR2 SQIVND (reference sequence). The CDR3 is 17 residues long. After removal of 4 bases from V and 1 base from J, the junction contained 7 bases not matched to a gene.

V gene TRBV6-6 combines with J gene TRBJ2-2; no clear D. V was cut by 4 bases and J by 1 base, with 4 bases left in between. Per the germline V gene, CDR1 is MNHNY and CDR2 is SVGAGI (reference sequence). CDR3 length equals 13 residues. In nucleotides, the CDR3 is TGTGCCAGCAGTTTACAGAACACCGGGGAGCTGTTTTTT. Translation gives CASSLQNTGELFF.

Points on this clone: At one end the junction does not follow the germline gene, possibly because of a read error. The chain employs TRBV7-9 and TRBJ1-2, with 8 bases fitting TRBD1. CDR1 is SEHNR, CDR2 FQNEAQ, per germline (reference sequence). The CDR3 extends over 16 amino acids. The CDR3 sequence: CSSRLPPDRAFYGYTF. DNA of the CDR3: TGTTCCAGCAGGTTGCCACCGGACAGGGCATTCTATGGCTACACCTTC.

This clone occurred a few times. The rearrangement uses TRBV6-4 and TRBJ1-4, with 10 bases fitting TRBD1. The germline CDR1 and CDR2 sequences are MRHNA and SNTAGT. J gave up 4 bases and V 7 bases, and 12 bases lay outside the gene matches. The CDR3 contains 17 residues. This CDR3 reads CASTLAGTGAVNEKLFF. CDR3 bases: TGTGCCAGCACCCTCGCCGGGACAGGGGCTGTTAATGAAAAACTGTTTTTT.

The table lists this clone with a few counts. This chain joins TRBV18 and TRBJ2-6; 8 bases line up with TRBD1. The CDR3 totals 18 residues. Trimming removed 3 bases from V and 0 bases from J; junction bases left unmatched: 7. Germline V gene data show CDR1 as KGHSH and CDR2 as LQKENI. This CDR3 reads CASSPPGGAGSGANVLTF. In DNA, the CDR3 is TGTGCCAGCTCACCCCCAGGGGGCGCGGGCTCTGGGGCCAACGTCCTGACTTTC.

The chain is built from TRBV11-3 and TRBJ2-5; D may be TRBD2 (7 bases). There are 14 residues in the CDR3. Germline V gene lookup returns CDR1 SGHNT and CDR2 YENEEA. V was clipped by 6 bases and J by 5 bases, with 16 bases between them. The CDR3 sequence is CASRGGGGVETQYF. CDR3 DNA: TGTGCCAGCAGAGGAGGGGGGGGTGTGGAGACCCAGTACTTC.

The chain employs TRBV5-1 and TRBJ2-5; TRBD1 agrees at 7 bases. Trimming cost V 6 bases and J 2 bases; bases outside gene matches: 4. Germline values: CDR1 SGHRS, CDR2 YFSETQ. This CDR3 has 13 residues. CDR3 nucleotides: TGCGCCAGCACGGGACAGCTTCAAGAGACCCAGTACTTC. Translated, it gives CASTGQLQETQYF.

The CDR3 reads CASSQRLGQGDYEQYF. As DNA, the CDR3 is TGTGCCAGCTCACAAAGATTGGGACAGGGAGACTACGAGCAGTACTTC. This chain joins TRBV18 and TRBJ2-7, with 9 bases that match TRBD1. Looked up from germline, CDR1 is KGHSH and CDR2 is LQKENI. J was trimmed by 3 bases and V by 4 bases; bases with no gene match: 10. This CDR3 has 16 amino acids.

The V and J genes are TRBV2 and TRBJ1-5, with 9 bases that match TRBD1. The CDR3 contains 16 residues. Losses at the gene ends were 5 bases for V and 7 bases for J; bases not matched to a gene: 12. Germline V lookup: CDR1 SNHLY, CDR2 FYNNEI. The CDR3 sequence is CASSKRPGTGFQPQHF. The CDR3 nucleotides read TGTGCCAGCAGTAAGCGACCCGGGACAGGGTTCCAGCCCCAGCATTTT. Based on the CDR3 plus reference TRBV2 and TRBJ1-5, the full variable domain is EPEVTQTPSHQVTQMGQEVILRCVPISNHLYFYWYRQILGQKVEFLVSFYNNEISEKSEIFDDQFSVERPDGSNFTLKIRSTKLEDSAMYFCASSKRPGTGFQPQHFGDGTRLSIL.

This chain links TRBV20-1 with TRBJ1-1, with 8 bases fitting TRBD1. The CDR3 loop spans 11 amino acids. The trim removed 4 bases at V and 11 bases at J, leaving 6 bases unmatched. CDR1 DFQATT and CDR2 SNEGSKA come from the germline V gene (reference sequence). CDR3 sequence: CSATRTGLAFF. The CDR3 DNA reads as TGCAGTGCTACCAGGACAGGGCTGGCTTTCTTT.

The chain is built from TRBV19 and TRBJ2-3; D may be TRBD2 (7 bases). Germline V gene lookup returns CDR1 LNHDA and CDR2 SQIVND (reference sequence). Trimming removed 3 bases from V and 6 bases from J, with 13 bases in between. The CDR3 covers 14 residues. The CDR3 loop reads CASSIGGGPDTQYF. DNA for the CDR3: TGTGCCAGTAGTATTGGGGGGGGGCCCGATACGCAGTATTTT.

This rearrangement joins TRBV6-7 to TRBJ2-5; 8 bases are a match to TRBD1. The J call may be wrong; the DNA end is better matched by TRBJ2-7. TRBV6-7 is an open reading frame, and its role is uncertain. The CDR3 totals 16 residues. CDR3 in amino acids: CASSRIRQGFPYEQYF. CDR3 nucleotide sequence: TGTGCCAGCAGCCGAATTAGACAGGGGTTCCCCTACGAGCAGTACTTC.

With regard to this clone: Other DNA sequences in the same sample also yield this CDR3. V and J are TRBV28 and TRBJ2-7, with D maybe TRBD2 (5 bases). The CDR3 totals 16 residues. V was shortened by 9 bases and J by 4 bases, with 25 bases between the two germline ends. Germline V CDR1 and CDR2: MDHEN, SYDVKM. CDR3: CASSTHSGSRVYEQYF. The CDR3 DNA follows: TGTGCCAGTAGTACGCACTCGGGGAGCCGGGTATACGAGCAGTACTTC.

The CDR3 DNA sequence: TGTGCCAGCAGTATTAAAGCTGTTGGTACGCAGTATTTT. Protein: CASSIKAVGTQYF. This rearrangement joins TRBV6-1 to TRBJ2-3; D call uncertain. CDR1 MNHNS and CDR2 SASEGT come from the germline V gene. The CDR3 has 13 residues. Between the trimmed V and J ends, which lost 5 bases and 8 bases, there was a span of 14 bases.

V usage is TRBV5-5 and J usage is TRBJ1-2; weak D call: TRBD1 (5 bases). Germline loops: CDR1 SGHKS, CDR2 YYEKEE (reference sequence). V was trimmed by 2 bases and J by 4 bases, leaving 18 bases between them. This CDR3 is 16 amino acids long. Written as DNA, the CDR3 is TGTGCCAGCAGCTTTAACCGCCAGGGAAGGGTCTATGGCTACACCTTC. Translated, it gives CASSFNRQGRVYGYTF.

About this clone itself: Other DNA sequences within the sample encode an identical CDR3. This sequence joins TRBV6-1 and TRBJ1-2; tentatively, D is TRBD1 (5 bases). V was clipped by 1 base and J by 4 bases, with 7 bases between them. The CDR3 runs to 13 residues. Per the germline V gene, CDR1 is MNHNS and CDR2 is SASEGT. The CDR3, as DNA: TGTGCCAGCAGTGAAGAAGGGGTCTATGGCTACACCTTC. Its translation is CASSEEGVYGYTF.

The sample holds one count of this clone. This sequence joins TRBV18 and TRBJ1-1; D call uncertain. Trimming shortened V by 2 bases and J by 0 bases, and 7 bases separated the two germline ends. Germline V gene sequence: CDR1 KGHSH, CDR2 LQKENI. The CDR3 covers 14 residues. The CDR3 is CASSPAAMNTEAFF. The CDR3 DNA is TGTGCCAGCTCACCAGCAGCGATGAACACTGAAGCTTTCTTT.

V is TRBV29-1 and J is TRBJ2-7; 9 nucleotides agree with TRBD1. This CDR3 region has 17 residues. V lost 4 bases, J lost 2 bases, and 15 bases stayed unmatched. The germline V gene has CDR1 SQVTM and CDR2 ANQGSEA. The DNA of the CDR3 is TGCAGCGTTGTAAAATCAGGCGGGACAGGGTCCACCTACGAGCAGTACTTC. It is translated as CSVVKSGGTGSTYEQYF.

V and J are TRBV7-6 and TRBJ1-5; 11 nucleotides align to TRBD1. CDR1 is SGHVS and CDR2 is FNYEAQ in the germline V gene. The CDR3 consists of 15 residues. V shed 2 bases and J 5 bases; nucleotides not matched to a gene: 2. CDR3 sequence: CASSLRTGGDQPQHF. The CDR3 DNA sequence: TGTGCCAGCAGCTTAAGGACAGGGGGCGATCAGCCCCAGCATTTT.

This sequence joins TRBV5-1 and TRBJ1-2; 8 nucleotides match TRBD1. Germline V gene data show CDR1 as SGHRS and CDR2 as YFSETQ. The trim removed 4 bases at V and 2 bases at J, leaving 4 bases unmatched. CDR3 length equals 14 residues. DNA for the CDR3: TGCGCCAGCAGCATTGGACAGGGCAACTATGGCTACACCTTC. Its protein product is CASSIGQGNYGYTF.